This record looks at one T cell receptor beta chain sequence and its context. Its cognate antigen is unknown. The data were taken from a study of OX40 agonist ivuxolimab in advanced cancers. Background on the study: Dose-escalation patients were diagnosed with hepatocellular carcinoma, melanoma, renal cell cancer or head and neck cancer. One hepatocellular carcinoma and a couple of cutaneous melanoma patients partially responded.

V lost 3 bases, J lost 1 base, and 1 base lay in between. CDR3 length equals 12 residues. CDR1 is SGDLS and CDR2 is YYNGEE in the germline V gene. Using immunoSEQ multiplex PCR, the repertoire was profiled, and TCRdb retains in-frame clones only, with some absent. The table shows 25,000 to 35,000 clones, with about 82% occurring only once. Study-level points and caveats: CD8+ T cells averaged more expanded clones than CD4+. Antigens targeted by the expanded peripheral T cells were not determined.

The receptor comes from an adult with an advanced solid tumor such as melanoma, head and neck, liver or kidney cancer. The sample consisted of CD4+ or CD8+ T cells sorted from blood, taken in a trial of the OX40 agonist ivuxolimab. V gene TRBV9 combines with J gene TRBJ2-2; D not certain. The CDR3 reads CASSENTGELFF. The CDR3 DNA sequence: TGTGCCAGCAGCGAGAACACCGGGGAGCTGTTTTTT.